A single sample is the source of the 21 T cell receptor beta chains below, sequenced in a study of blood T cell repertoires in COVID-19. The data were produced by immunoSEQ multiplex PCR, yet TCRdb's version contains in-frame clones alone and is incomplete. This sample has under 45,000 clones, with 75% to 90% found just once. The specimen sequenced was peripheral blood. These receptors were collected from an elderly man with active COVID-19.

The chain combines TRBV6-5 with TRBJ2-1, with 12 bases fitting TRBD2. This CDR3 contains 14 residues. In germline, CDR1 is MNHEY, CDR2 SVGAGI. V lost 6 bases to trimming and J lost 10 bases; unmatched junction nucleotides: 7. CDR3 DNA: TGTGCCAGCAGGAGCGGGACTAGCGGGCCGGAGCAGTTCTTC. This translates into CASRSGTSGPEQFF.

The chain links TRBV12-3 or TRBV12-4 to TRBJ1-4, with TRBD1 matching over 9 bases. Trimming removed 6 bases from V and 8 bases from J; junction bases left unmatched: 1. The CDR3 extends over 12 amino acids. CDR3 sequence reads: CASRDRGEKLFF. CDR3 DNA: TGTGCCAGCAGGGACAGGGGAGAAAAACTGTTTTTT.

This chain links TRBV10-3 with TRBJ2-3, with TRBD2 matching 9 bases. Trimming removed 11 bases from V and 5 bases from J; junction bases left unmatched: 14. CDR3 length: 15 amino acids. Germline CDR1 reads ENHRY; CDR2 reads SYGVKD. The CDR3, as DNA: TGTGCCGCCTCTCCGGCTAGCGGGAACGAAGATACGCAGTATTTT. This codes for CAASPASGNEDTQYF.

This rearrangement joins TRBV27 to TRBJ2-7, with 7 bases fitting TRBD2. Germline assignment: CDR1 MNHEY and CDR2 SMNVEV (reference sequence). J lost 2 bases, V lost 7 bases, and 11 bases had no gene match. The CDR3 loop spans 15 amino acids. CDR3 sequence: CASTAPSGLPYEQYF. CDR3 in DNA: TGTGCCAGCACCGCCCCTAGCGGACTCCCCTACGAGCAGTACTTC.

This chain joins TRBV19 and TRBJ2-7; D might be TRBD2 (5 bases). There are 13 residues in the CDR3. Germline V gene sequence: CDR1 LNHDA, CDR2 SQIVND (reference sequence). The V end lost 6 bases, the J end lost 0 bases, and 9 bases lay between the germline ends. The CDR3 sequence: CASRAGNSYEQYF. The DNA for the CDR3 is TGTGCCAGTAGGGCCGGGAACTCCTACGAGCAGTACTTC.

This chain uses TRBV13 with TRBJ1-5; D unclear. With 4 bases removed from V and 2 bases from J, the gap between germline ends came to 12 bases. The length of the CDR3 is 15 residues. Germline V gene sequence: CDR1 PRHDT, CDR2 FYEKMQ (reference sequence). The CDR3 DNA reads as TGTGCCAGCAGCTCAACCAATGAGGGCAATCAGCCCCAGCATTTT. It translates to CASSSTNEGNQPQHF.

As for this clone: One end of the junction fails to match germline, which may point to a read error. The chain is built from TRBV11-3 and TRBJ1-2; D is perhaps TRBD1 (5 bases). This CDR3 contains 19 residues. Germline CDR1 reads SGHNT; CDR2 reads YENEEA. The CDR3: CASSPLTRGRASGTEGYYF. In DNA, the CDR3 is TGTGCCAGCAGCCCATTAACAAGGGGCAGGGCCTCCGGTACGGAGGGGTACTACTTC.

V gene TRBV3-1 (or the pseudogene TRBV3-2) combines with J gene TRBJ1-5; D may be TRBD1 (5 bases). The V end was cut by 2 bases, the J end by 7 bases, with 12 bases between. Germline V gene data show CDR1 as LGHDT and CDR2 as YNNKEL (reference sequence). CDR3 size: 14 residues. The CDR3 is CASSQQGISQPQHF. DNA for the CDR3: TGTGCCAGCAGCCAACAGGGAATTAGCCAGCCCCAGCATTTT.

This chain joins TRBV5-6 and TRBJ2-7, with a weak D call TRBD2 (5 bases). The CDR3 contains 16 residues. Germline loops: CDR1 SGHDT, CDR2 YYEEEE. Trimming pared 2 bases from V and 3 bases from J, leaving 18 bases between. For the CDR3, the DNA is TGTGCCAGCAGCTTCAGCTTGGGGTTGGGAGACTACGAGCAGTACTTC. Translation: CASSFSLGLGDYEQYF.

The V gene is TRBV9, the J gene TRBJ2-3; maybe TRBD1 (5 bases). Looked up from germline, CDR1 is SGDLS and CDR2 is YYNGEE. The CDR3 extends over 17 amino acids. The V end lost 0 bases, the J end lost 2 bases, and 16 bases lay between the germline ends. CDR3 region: CASSVGFGALVTDTQYF. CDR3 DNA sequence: TGTGCCAGCAGCGTAGGGTTTGGGGCGCTAGTCACAGATACGCAGTATTTT.

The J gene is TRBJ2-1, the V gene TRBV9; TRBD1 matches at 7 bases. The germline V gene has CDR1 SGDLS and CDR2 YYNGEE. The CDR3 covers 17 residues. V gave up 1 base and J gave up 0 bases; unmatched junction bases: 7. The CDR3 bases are TGTGCCAGCAGCGTAAAAGGGACAGCCAGCTCCTACAATGAGCAGTTCTTC. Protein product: CASSVKGTASSYNEQFF.

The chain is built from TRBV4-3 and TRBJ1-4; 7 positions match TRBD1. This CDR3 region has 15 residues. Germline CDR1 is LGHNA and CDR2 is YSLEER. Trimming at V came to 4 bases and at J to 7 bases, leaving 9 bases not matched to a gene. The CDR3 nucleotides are TGCGCCAGCAGCCCGGGACAGCCTGTCGGTGAAAAACTGTTTTTT. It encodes CASSPGQPVGEKLFF.

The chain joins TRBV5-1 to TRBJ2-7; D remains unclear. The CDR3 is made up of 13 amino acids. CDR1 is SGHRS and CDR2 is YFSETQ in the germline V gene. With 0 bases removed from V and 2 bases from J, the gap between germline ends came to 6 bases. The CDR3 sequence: CASSLDIAYEQYF. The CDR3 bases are TGCGCCAGCAGCTTGGATATAGCCTACGAGCAGTACTTC.

For the CDR3, the DNA is TGTGCCAGCAGCGTAGGAACAGAAGAGACCCAGTACTTC. This gives the protein CASSVGTEETQYF. The chain uses TRBV9 and TRBJ2-5; D is ambiguous. Germline-derived CDR1 and CDR2 are SGDLS and YYNGEE. Trimming stripped 0 bases from V and 3 bases from J, with 6 bases between. The CDR3 runs to 13 residues.

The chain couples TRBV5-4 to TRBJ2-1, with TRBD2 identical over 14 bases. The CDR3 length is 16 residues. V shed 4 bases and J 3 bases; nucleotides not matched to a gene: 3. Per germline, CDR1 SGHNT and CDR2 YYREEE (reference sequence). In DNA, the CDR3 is TGTGCCAGCAGCACTGGGACTAGCGGGAGCTACAATGAGCAGTTCTTC. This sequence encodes CASSTGTSGSYNEQFF.

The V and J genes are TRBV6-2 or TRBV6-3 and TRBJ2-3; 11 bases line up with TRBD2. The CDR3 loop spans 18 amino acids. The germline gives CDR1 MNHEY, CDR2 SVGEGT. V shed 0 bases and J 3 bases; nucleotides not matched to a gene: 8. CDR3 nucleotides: TGTGCCAGCAGTTACTCGCGATCTCTAGCGGGAGGAACAGATACGCAGTATTTT. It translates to CASSYSRSLAGGTDTQYF.

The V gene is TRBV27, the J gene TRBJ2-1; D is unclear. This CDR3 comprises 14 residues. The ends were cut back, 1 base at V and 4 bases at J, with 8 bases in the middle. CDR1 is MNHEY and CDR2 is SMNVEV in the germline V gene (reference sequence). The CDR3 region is CASSLWQTYNEQFF. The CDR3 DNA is TGTGCCAGCAGTTTATGGCAGACTTACAATGAGCAGTTCTTC.

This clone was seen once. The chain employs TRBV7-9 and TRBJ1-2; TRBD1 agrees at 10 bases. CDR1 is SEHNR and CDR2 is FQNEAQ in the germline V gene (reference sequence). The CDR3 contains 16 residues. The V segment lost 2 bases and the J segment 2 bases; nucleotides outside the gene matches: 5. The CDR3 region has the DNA TGTGCCAGCAGCTTAAGTACGGGACAGGGGAACTATGGCTACACCTTC. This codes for CASSLSTGQGNYGYTF.

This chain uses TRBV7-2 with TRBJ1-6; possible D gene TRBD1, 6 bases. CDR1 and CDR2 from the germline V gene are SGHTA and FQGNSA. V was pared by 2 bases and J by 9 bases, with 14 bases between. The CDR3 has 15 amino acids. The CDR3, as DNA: TGTGCCAGCAGCTTAAATGCAGCCAGGGGTTCACCCCTCCACTTT. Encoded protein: CASSLNAARGSPLHF.

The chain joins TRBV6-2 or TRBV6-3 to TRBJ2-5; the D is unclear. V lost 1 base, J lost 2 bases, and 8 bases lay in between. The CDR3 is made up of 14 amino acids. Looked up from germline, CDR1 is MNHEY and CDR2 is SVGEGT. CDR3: CASSYYSRQETQYF. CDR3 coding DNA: TGTGCCAGCAGTTACTACTCCAGGCAAGAGACCCAGTACTTC.

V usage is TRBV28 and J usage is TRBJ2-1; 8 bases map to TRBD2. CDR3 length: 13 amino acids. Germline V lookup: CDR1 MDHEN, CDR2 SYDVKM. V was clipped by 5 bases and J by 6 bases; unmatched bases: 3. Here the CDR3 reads CASSRTSLNEQFF. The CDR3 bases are TGTGCCAGCAGTCGGACTAGCCTCAATGAGCAGTTCTTC.